The 8 T cell receptor beta chains in this list originate from one sample, sequenced in a study of T cells in Graves' hyperthyroidism and ophthalmopathy. The source material, RNA transcripts, was used to amplify TCR beta CDR3 regions. HTBI primers drove first-round RT-PCR of the TCR CDR3. Each CDR3 protein gets one entry after TCRdb re-called the multiplex PCR reads with MiXCR. The sample has a few hundred thousand distinct CDR3 sequences, approximately 25% seen once. Source material: blood. These receptors all stem from a man aged 45 to 65 with Graves' hyperthyroidism.

This clonotype showed up just once. The chain combines TRBV7-2 with TRBJ2-7; TRBD2 matches 10 bases. There are 15 residues in the CDR3. Per germline, CDR1 SGHTA and CDR2 FQGNSA. V was pared by 5 bases and J by 6 bases, with 10 bases of the junction left unmatched. The CDR3, as DNA: TGTGCCAGCAGCGCTAGCGGGAGCGCTGGAGGCGAGCAGTACTTC. Protein: CASSASGSAGGEQYF. Supplemented by reference TRBV7-2 and TRBJ2-7, the full variable domain reads GAGVSQSPSNKVTEKGKDVELRCDPISGHTALYWYRQSLGQGLEFLIYFQGNSAPDKSGLPSDRFSAERTGGSVSTLTIQRTQQEDSAVYLCASSASGSAGGEQYFGPGTRLTVT.

This clonotype has only a few counts. The chain employs TRBV10-3 and TRBJ2-7, with TRBD2 matching 7 bases. The CDR3 is made up of 16 amino acids. Looked up from germline, CDR1 is ENHRY and CDR2 is SYGVKD. The J segment lost 2 bases and the V segment lost 0 bases, leaving 7 bases of the junction unmatched. In DNA, the CDR3 is TGTGCCATCAGTGAGTCGACTTCACGGGGGGCCTACGAGCAGTACTTC. This encodes CAISESTSRGAYEQYF.

The rearrangement links TRBV29-1 to TRBJ2-5, with TRBD1 matching over 9 bases. The CDR3 spans 14 residues. The V gene's germline CDR1 is SQVTM and CDR2 ANQGSEA. Unmatched junction bases numbered 9, after V lost 7 bases and J lost 3 bases. The CDR3 DNA reads TGCAGCGCACTGGACACAGGGGGCGAAGAGACCCAGTACTTC. Translation: CSALDTGGEETQYF. The full variable domain, with the rest looked up from reference TRBV29-1 and TRBJ2-5, is SAVISQKPSRDICQRGTSLTIQCQVDSQVTMMFWYRQQPGQSLTLIATANQGSEATYESGFVIDKFPISRPNLTFSTLTVSNMSPEDSSIYLCSALDTGGEETQYFGPGTRLLVL.

The sample holds a few counts of this clonotype. The chain combines TRBV2 with TRBJ1-5, with 7 positions matching TRBD1. The germline V gene encodes CDR1 SNHLY and CDR2 FYNNEI. The CDR3 sequence is 15 residues long. V shed 5 bases, J shed 0 bases, and the junction held 4 bases outside the gene matches. The CDR3 DNA reads TGTGCCAGCAGTCGACAGGGCGGTAGCAATCAGCCCCAGCATTTT. Translation: CASSRQGGSNQPQHF.

The V and J genes are TRBV9 and TRBJ2-1, with 8 bases fitting TRBD1. The CDR3 has 15 residues. The V gene's germline CDR1 is SGDLS and CDR2 YYNGEE. With 3 bases clipped from V and 4 bases from J, the junction kept 6 bases outside the gene matches. The CDR3 DNA is TGTGCCAGCAGCGCCTCGGGACAGGAATACAATGAGCAGTTCTTC. Translation gives CASSASGQEYNEQFF.

There are many counts of this clonotype. This chain joins TRBV7-2 and TRBJ2-1, with unresolved D. This CDR3 has 15 residues. The germline V gene encodes CDR1 SGHTA and CDR2 FQGNSA. Trimming left V 5 bases short and J 4 bases short, with 15 bases between. The CDR3: CASSRSLADYNEQFF. CDR3 DNA: TGTGCCAGCAGCCGATCCTTGGCCGATTACAATGAGCAGTTCTTC.

This chain connects TRBV2 to TRBJ2-1; the D gene could be TRBD1 or TRBD2 (6 bases each). The CDR3 consists of 15 residues. V was cut by 5 bases and J by 9 bases, with 20 bases left in between. In germline, CDR1 is SNHLY, CDR2 FYNNEI. For the CDR3, the DNA is TGTGCCAGCAGTTATTTGGGGGGCCCGGAGGGTGAGCAGTTCTTC. It encodes CASSYLGGPEGEQFF.

The chain links TRBV5-1 to TRBJ2-5; the match to TRBD2 covers 12 bases. The CDR3 has 17 amino acids. V lost 0 bases to trimming and J lost 2 bases; unmatched junction nucleotides: 5. Germline V CDR1 and CDR2: SGHRS, YFSETQ. The CDR3 region has the DNA TGCGCCAGCAGCTTGGGCCTAGCGGGAGGGAGGCAAGAGACCCAGTACTTC. Translating it yields CASSLGLAGGRQETQYF.